This entry is about one T cell receptor (beta chain). CDR1 is SGHRS and CDR2 is YFSETQ in the germline V gene. J lost 5 bases, V lost 3 bases, and 4 bases had no gene match. The CDR3 totals 14 residues. The data belong to a study of blood T cell repertoires in COVID-19. About the study: The origin of the acute and convalescent COVID-19 samples was the United States, Italy and Spain.

Per the original methods: Scientists estimated how many nucleated cells there were by amplifying reference gene primers. Method: immunoSEQ multiplex PCR; TCRdb's copy keeps in-frame clones and lacks some. D and trimming were read from the DNA, whereas the V and J calls and clone size are those reported in that table. The sample yields approximately 100,000 clones, roughly 85% seen once. The clonotype comes from a woman in her seventies with active or convalescent COVID-19. The sample consisted of peripheral blood. The V call is TRBV5-1, the J call TRBJ2-3; 9 bases align to TRBD2. The CDR3 sequence: CASSYSGGGDTQYF. The CDR3 nucleotides are TGCGCCAGCAGCTATAGCGGGGGAGGAGATACGCAGTATTTT.